This TCR beta chain was recorded in a study of technical replicates of blood from a few donors. Sequencing was performed with immunoSEQ multiplex PCR; in TCRdb, only in-frame clones are kept and a portion is missing. The data contain more than 70,000 clones, roughly 93% of them seen just once; the ten biggest clones take up roughly 0.26%. This CDR3 contains 14 residues. CDR1 and CDR2 (germline): MNHEY, SVGAGI. V dropped 6 bases and J dropped 1 base, with 9 bases sitting between them. Sequencing was carried out using T cells isolated from PBMCs. The V gene is TRBV6-5, the J gene TRBJ2-2, with D maybe TRBD2 (5 bases). The clonotype originates from a human donor in good health. CDR3 sequence: CASRIALNTGELFF. The CDR3 DNA sequence: TGTGCCAGCAGAATAGCGCTGAACACCGGGGAGCTGTTTTTT.